This TCR beta chain was recovered during a study of read filtering for tumor transcriptome and immune sequencing (TCRdb year 2020). Background for the entire study: The cohort was composed of 16 to 20 male and approximately 15 female patients, with a mean age of approximately 70 years and an age range of about 47 to 80. By revised international staging, eight or nine patients were R-ISS I, under 20 were R-ISS II and 6 or 7 were R-ISS III. After DNase treatment, whole-transcriptome libraries were prepared using the TruSeq RNA Access Library Prep Kit. One main goal was a read-filtering strategy for immune repertoire data, in particular deciding whether clonotypes backed by only one read should be removed. Using the same bone marrow samples, the study compared TCR repertoires obtained by targeted immune repertoire sequencing with those obtained by bulk whole-transcriptome sequencing. Per sample, about 3.5 to 10.27 million TCR-region mapped reads were obtained with IR-seq, compared with only about 80 to 1,400 with RNA-seq. Results and caveats for the whole study, not just this receptor: In IR-seq, approximately 82% of clonotypes but about 4% of total reads were represented by single-read clonotypes, whereas in RNA-seq, around 75% of clonotypes and approximately 45% of reads were represented by single-read clonotypes. Compared with RNA-seq, IR-seq captured clonotypes at much higher depth and more reliably, and a smaller IR-seq throughput was enough to identify most shared clonotypes. The sorted CD138-negative fraction was a mixed bone marrow immune population, not purified T cells. When single-read clonotypes were removed, the proportions of shared clonotypes in IR-seq and RNA-seq correlated more strongly.

Starting from around 400 ng RNA, TCR libraries were constructed with the Immunoverse kit using molecular barcoded adaptors that cover the alpha/delta and beta/gamma chains. TCR library preparation used the same RNA that was used for transcriptome sequencing. An Illumina HiSeq 4000 with 2 x 150 cycles was used to sequence the TCR libraries. The paper's data handling went like this. TCR reads were aligned to human V, D, J and C references and assembled into CDR3 clonotypes with MiXCR, including quality filtering and error correction. The tcR package in R was used to analyze clonotype counts and gene usage diversity. Raw mapping reads were checked after the RNA-seq reads had been mapped by STAR aligner version 2.5.3a onto the human GRCh37 genome. To test how sequencing depth affected the clonotypes detected, IR-seq fastq files were randomly downsampled with Seqtk 1.3. TCRdb reprocessed the public reads (quality trimming at Q25 with fastp, clone calling with MiXCR) and kept in-frame beta chains. Identical CDR3 protein sequences are pooled into one entry, listed with their most common genes and DNA. The V and J calls follow TCRdb's processing rather than the paper's. The sample table lists about 40,000 distinct CDR3 sequences, over 9.5% of them with a count of one. The top ten clones comprise more than 30% of the sample.

In its sample, this clonotype was seen many times. The target of this receptor is not known. Per-base qualities were not stored, and no clone one base away is much larger. Bone marrow was sampled from every patient at the time of active disease. Ficoll-Hypaque density gradient centrifugation was used to isolate bone marrow mononuclear cells. CD138-negative cells were obtained by negative selection after labeling with CD138 magnetic microbeads on a MACS separator, removing myeloma plasma cells. Purity of the isolated cells was checked by flow cytometry on an Attune NxT using CD138 antibodies. TRIzol reagent was used to extract total RNA, and a NanoDrop spectrophotometer was used to quantify the extracted RNA. For each patient, the CD138-negative bone marrow sample underwent paired RNA-seq and IR-seq. Trimmed from V: 5 bases; trimmed from J: 4 bases; junction bases lacking a gene match: 12. The CDR3 numbers 16 residues from cysteine through phenylalanine. The read is trimmed to its CDR3 DNA, 48 bases read in frame from base 1. Taken from the germline V gene, the CDR1 and CDR2 loops are SQVTM and ANQGSEA.

This receptor was taken from a donor over 35 with multiple myeloma. This receptor chain uses TRBV29-1 and TRBJ2-1, with 9 middle bases fitting TRBD2. The sequenced material came from a population of CD138-negative cells sorted from bone marrow. In light of the paper, this sample's cell subset or site label describes: bone marrow mononuclear cells depleted of CD138+ plasma/myeloma cells by negative magnetic selection. The DNA sequence follows: TGCAGCGTTTCCATCCGTTTGACTAGCGGATACAATGAGCAGTTCTTC. Its translation reads: CSVSIRLTSGYNEQFF.